The 23 T cell receptor beta chains reported below all come from one sample, sequenced in a study of T cell responses to AZD1222 COVID-19 vaccine. Assay used: immunoSEQ multiplex PCR; TCRdb lists only in-frame clones, some missing. Of 100,000 to 150,000 clones detected, over 90% appear once; the ten largest clones hold more than 4.5%. The sample in question was peripheral blood, obtained on day 0 of AZD1222 vaccination. Every receptor here comes from an adult in good health.

The V call is TRBV29-1, the J call TRBJ2-2; the D is unclear. Trimming left V 4 bases short and J 1 base short, with 7 bases between. The CDR3 length is 13 residues. Per germline, CDR1 SQVTM and CDR2 ANQGSEA. Here the CDR3 reads CSVVRQNTGELFF. The CDR3 region has the DNA TGCAGCGTTGTTAGGCAGAACACCGGGGAGCTGTTTTTT.

This chain uses TRBV30 with TRBJ2-5, with a possible D match to TRBD2 (5 bases). Germline loops: CDR1 GTSNPN, CDR2 SVGIG (reference sequence). The CDR3 extends over 14 amino acids. V shed 0 bases and J shed 1 base, with 9 bases lying between them. The CDR3 sequence is CAWSVPGLQETQYF. DNA of the CDR3: TGTGCCTGGAGTGTACCTGGACTCCAAGAGACCCAGTACTTC. The whole variable domain, remainder taken from reference TRBV30 and TRBJ2-5, is SQTIHQWPATLVQPVGSPLSLECTVEGTSNPNLYWYRQAAGRGLQLLFYSVGIGQISSEVPQNLSASRPQDRQFILSSKKLLLSDSGFYLCAWSVPGLQETQYFGPGTRLLVL.

J is TRBJ1-4 and V is TRBV6-5; TRBD1 aligns across 8 bases. The CDR3 length is 14 residues. V lost 6 bases, J lost 7 bases, and 7 bases stayed unmatched. Germline values: CDR1 MNHEY, CDR2 SVGAGI. CDR3 region: CASRGTGAAEKLFF. CDR3 DNA sequence: TGTGCCAGCAGGGGGACAGGCGCGGCTGAAAAACTGTTTTTT.

This chain connects TRBV11-2 to TRBJ2-2; 9 nucleotides line up with TRBD2. This CDR3 contains 15 residues. The germline V gene has CDR1 SGHAT and CDR2 FQNNGV. The J segment lost 1 base and the V segment lost 5 bases, leaving 2 bases of the junction unmatched. CDR3 in DNA: TGTGCCAGCAGCCGTAGCGGGGGGAACACCGGGGAGCTGTTTTTT. Its protein is CASSRSGGNTGELFF.

V is TRBV19 and J is TRBJ1-1, with unresolved D. V was trimmed by 0 bases and J by 7 bases, leaving 9 bases between them. The CDR3 is made up of 13 amino acids. Germline V gene sequence: CDR1 LNHDA, CDR2 SQIVND (reference sequence). In DNA form, the CDR3 reads TGTGCCAGTAGTATAGATCTCAGTGGTGAAGCTTTCTTT. It is translated as CASSIDLSGEAFF.

The rearrangement links TRBV6-1 to TRBJ2-7; 14 nucleotides agree with TRBD2. The ends lost 1 base at V and 0 bases at J; junction bases unmatched: 5. CDR1 is MNHNS, CDR2 SASEGT, per germline. The CDR3 totals 18 residues. CDR3 residues: CASSEGTSGGLSSYEQYF. CDR3 in DNA: TGTGCCAGCAGTGAAGGGACTAGCGGGGGGCTGAGCTCCTACGAGCAGTACTTC.

The chain has TRBV19 and TRBJ1-2; no clear D. The CDR3 loop spans 14 amino acids. With 1 base removed from V and 5 bases from J, the gap between germline ends came to 11 bases. Germline V lookup: CDR1 LNHDA, CDR2 SQIVND (reference sequence). CDR3 protein: CASSIVVGWYGYTF. In DNA form, the CDR3 reads TGTGCCAGTAGTATAGTGGTCGGGTGGTATGGCTACACCTTC.

This sequence joins TRBV2 and TRBJ2-7; D gene unclear. Deletions cut 5 bases from V and 0 bases from J, with 8 bases between. The germline CDR1 and CDR2 sequences are SNHLY and FYNNEI. The CDR3 consists of 13 residues. CDR3 region: CASSYLVSYEQYF. The DNA for the CDR3 is TGTGCCAGCAGTTACTTAGTCTCCTACGAGCAGTACTTC.

The chain recombines TRBV10-2 with TRBJ1-3, with 8 bases that match TRBD1. V gave up 8 bases and J gave up 3 bases; unmatched junction bases: 3. Germline assignment: CDR1 WSHSY and CDR2 SAAADI. The CDR3 runs to 13 residues. The CDR3 DNA reads as TGCGCCAGCTCGACAGGGGTTGGAAACACCATATATTTT. Protein: CASSTGVGNTIYF.

This rearrangement joins TRBV6-4 to TRBJ1-1, with D maybe TRBD1 (5 bases). The CDR3 totals 16 residues. Germline V gene sequence: CDR1 MRHNA, CDR2 SNTAGT. Trimming took 6 bases from V and 1 from J, leaving 18 bases between them. The CDR3 region has the DNA TGTGCCAGCAGCCAAACGGGCCGGGGCCGGAACACTGAAGCTTTCTTT. This codes for CASSQTGRGRNTEAFF.

This chain connects TRBV19 to TRBJ2-1; possibly TRBD2 for D (7 bases). Trimming cost V 5 bases and J 5 bases, with 22 bases left between them. The CDR3 is 17 amino acids. Germline V gives CDR1 LNHDA, CDR2 SQIVND (reference sequence). The CDR3 protein is CASSHEGIGRGDNEQFF. The CDR3 DNA follows: TGTGCCAGTAGTCACGAGGGAATTGGGAGGGGGGACAATGAGCAGTTCTTC.

The chain has TRBV28 and TRBJ2-1; TRBD2 matches 10 bases. CDR3 length: 22 amino acids. V lost 2 bases, J lost 9 bases, and 28 bases stayed unmatched. Germline CDR1 MDHEN, CDR2 SYDVKM. The DNA for the CDR3 is TGTGCCAGCAGTTTAGCGGGACAGTGGCCACGGCCCATTAGCGGGAGGTGGGGTGAGCAGTTCTTC. This encodes CASSLAGQWPRPISGRWGEQFF.

V and J are TRBV11-2 and TRBJ2-1, with 8 bases aligning to TRBD2. The CDR3 extends over 18 amino acids. CDR1 and CDR2 (germline): SGHAT, FQNNGV. The junction had 15 bases not matched to a gene; V was cut back by 4 bases and J by 4 bases. The CDR3 protein is CASSSSWTSPTTYNEQFF. For the CDR3, the DNA is TGTGCCAGCAGCTCCAGTTGGACTAGCCCGACGACTTACAATGAGCAGTTCTTC.

The CDR3 nucleotides are TGTGCCAGCAGCCCGGGGACCTACGAGCAGTACTTC. Residues: CASSPGTYEQYF. V usage is TRBV9 and J usage is TRBJ2-7; possible D gene TRBD2, 5 bases. CDR1 and CDR2 from the germline V gene are SGDLS and YYNGEE. This CDR3 is built from 12 residues. V was trimmed by 4 bases and J by 2 bases, leaving 7 bases between them.

The rearrangement joins TRBV7-6 to TRBJ1-1; possible D gene TRBD1, 5 bases. From germline, CDR1 is SGHVS and CDR2 FNYEAQ. The length of the CDR3 is 15 residues. V lost 7 bases to trimming and J lost 0 bases, with 15 bases between them. CDR3 sequence (DNA): TGTGCCAGCACCCCCCGTGCAGGGATGAACACTGAAGCTTTCTTT. Protein product: CASTPRAGMNTEAFF.

The chain has TRBV7-9 and TRBJ1-5; tentative D call: TRBD1 (6 bases). There are 14 residues in the CDR3. V lost 5 bases to trimming and J lost 4 bases, with 12 bases between them. The germline V gene encodes CDR1 SEHNR and CDR2 FQNEAQ (reference sequence). CDR3 DNA: TGTGCCAGCAGCCCCGGGACAAGTAATCAGCCCCAGCATTTT. Translation: CASSPGTSNQPQHF.

The chain employs TRBV19 and TRBJ2-5; D call uncertain. The CDR3 runs 13 residues. Per germline, CDR1 LNHDA and CDR2 SQIVND (reference sequence). V shed 2 bases and J shed 0 bases, with 4 bases lying between them. In DNA form, the CDR3 reads TGTGCCAGTAGTATATTCCACCAAGAGACCCAGTACTTC. The encoded protein is CASSIFHQETQYF.

This clone showed up just once. The chain carries TRBV28 and TRBJ2-7; D possibly corresponds to TRBD1 (5 bases). The CDR3 runs to 15 residues. The V end lost 5 bases, the J end lost 6 bases, and 20 bases lay between the germline ends. Germline CDR1 reads MDHEN; CDR2 reads SYDVKM. The CDR3 DNA is TGTGCCAGCAGTCTACCTCAGGGAACTGGAAGCGAGCAGTACTTC. Translating gives CASSLPQGTGSEQYF. Full variable domain (missing parts from reference TRBV28 and TRBJ2-7): DVKVTQSSRYLVKRTGEKVFLECVQDMDHENMFWYRQDPGLGLRLIYFSYDVKMKEKGDIPEGYSVSREKKERFSLILESASTNQTSMYLCASSLPQGTGSEQYFGPGTRLTVT.

CDR3 sequence: CASNGKGLSYGYTF. The CDR3 DNA follows: TGTGCCAGCAACGGCAAGGGACTAAGCTATGGCTACACCTTC. This chain connects TRBV19 to TRBJ1-2; TRBD1 might be the D (5 bases). The length of the CDR3 is 14 residues. The ends were cut back, 9 bases at V and 4 bases at J, with 18 bases in the middle. Looked up from germline, CDR1 is LNHDA and CDR2 is SQIVND (reference sequence).

The gene calls are TRBV20-1 and TRBJ2-1; 7 nucleotides align to TRBD2. Per the germline V gene, CDR1 is DFQATT and CDR2 is SNEGSKA (reference sequence). The length of the CDR3 is 10 residues. J was trimmed by 15 bases and V by 1 base; bases with no gene match: 3. The CDR3: CSARGAGMFF. As DNA, the CDR3 is TGCAGTGCTAGAGGAGCGGGGATGTTCTTC.

The chain recombines TRBV30 with TRBJ2-2; perhaps TRBD1 as D (5 bases). V was shortened by 5 bases and J by 11 bases, with 12 bases between the two germline ends. The CDR3 spans 11 residues. Germline-derived CDR1 and CDR2 are GTSNPN and SVGIG (reference sequence). The CDR3 is CAWARVEELFF. CDR3 nucleotide sequence: TGTGCCTGGGCCAGGGTGGAAGAGCTGTTTTTT.

The V and J genes are TRBV19 and TRBJ2-1; 8 bases are a match to TRBD2. After removal of 7 bases from V and 8 bases from J, the junction contained 4 bases not matched to a gene. This CDR3 is 12 amino acids long. Germline lookup yields CDR1 LNHDA and CDR2 SQIVND (reference sequence). CDR3 coding DNA: TGTGCCAGTACCCCCGGGGGGGATGAGCAGTTCTTC. Amino acid sequence: CASTPGGDEQFF.

The rearrangement joins TRBV12-3 or TRBV12-4 to TRBJ2-7; D is undetermined. This CDR3 region has 13 residues. V was cut by 3 bases and J by 7 bases, with 13 bases left in between. The CDR3 DNA follows: TGTGCCAGCAGTTTGGCCACGGCCCTGGAGCAGTACTTC. This encodes CASSLATALEQYF.